What follows is one T cell receptor beta chain and its context. Germline assignment: CDR1 MGHRA and CDR2 YSYEKL. Trimming at V came to 3 bases and at J to 9 bases, leaving 7 bases not matched to a gene. The length of the CDR3 is 15 residues. The sample comes from a study of blood T cell repertoires in COVID-19. Study-level information: Sources were T cells, B-cell-depleted T cells, or PBMCs; the material itself was cDNA or gDNA.

TCRdb keeps only in-frame clones here, not all; method: immunoSEQ multiplex PCR. The sample gives more than 150,000 clones, about 85% of which show up once; roughly 8.6% is in the top ten. The sequence was collected from a woman aged 45-59 years who had recovered from COVID-19. The sample taken for sequencing was PBMCs or T cells enriched from blood (not recorded which). The chain couples TRBV4-1 to TRBJ2-7; 14 nucleotides align to TRBD2. The DNA of the CDR3 is TGCGCCAGCAGCCAGAAGACTGGACTAGCGGGAGGGCAGTACTTC. This translates into CASSQKTGLAGGQYF.